The present T cell receptor beta chain was sequenced within a study of Graves' ophthalmopathy and Graves' hyperthyroidism (dated by TCRdb to 2017 to 2018). Background on the whole study: Peripheral blood was collected before any treatment was given, at the time of initial diagnosis. An independent validation cohort was composed of around 19 hyperthyroidism patients and 17 patients who later progressed from hyperthyroidism to ophthalmopathy. In total, 135 blood samples were TCR-sequenced: fewer than 50 ophthalmopathy, approximately 75 hyperthyroidism and approximately 17 hyperthyroidism-to-ophthalmopathy patients. Once sampling was done, hyperthyroidism patients were given methimazole at a starting dose of 30 mg daily, while ophthalmopathy patients were given high-dose intravenous methylprednisolone. To tell Graves' ophthalmopathy apart from Graves' hyperthyroidism, and to predict which patients would progress to ophthalmopathy, the study relied on TCR beta repertoire signatures. T-cell repertoires of thyroid tissue and blood were compared in five or six hyperthyroidism patients. To explore V-J signatures that distinguish ophthalmopathy from hyperthyroidism, a discovery set of around 100 patients was enrolled, made up of around 44 with ophthalmopathy and 57 with stable hyperthyroidism.

This clonotype was counted between two and nine times. Its antigen has not been determined. It has no much larger one-base neighbor in the sample; base qualities were not kept. The ophthalmopathy patients had moderately to severely active disease, with a Clinical Activity Score of 3 or higher, a NOSPECS grade of 4 or higher, and a disease duration of less than 3 months. Patients with other autoimmune diseases, uncontrolled infections, pregnancy or lactation were excluded from the study. Diagnosis relied on clinical symptoms, serum thyroxine, TRAb, thyroid ultrasound and orbital computed tomography. Ficoll-Paque density gradient centrifugation was used to isolate PBMCs from under 11 ml of fresh peripheral blood. Trizol reagent was used to extract the total RNA, and its quality was then checked on an Agilent 2100 Bioanalyzer. The germline V gene (reference sequence) specifies SGHNT as CDR1 and YYREEE as CDR2. V lost 4 bases and J lost 4 bases, and the count of bases not matched to a germline gene is 10. The CDR3 numbers 15 residues from cysteine through phenylalanine. Just CDR3 DNA is preserved here, 45 bases in frame from base 1.

The investigation overall reported the following: In validation, the model predicted ophthalmopathy progression with about 64% sensitivity and around 72% specificity; around twelve predicted patients were CT-confirmed with GO in a median of around 6.5 months. The 13-signature model separated ophthalmopathy from stable hyperthyroidism with about 86% sensitivity and about 84% specificity in cross-validation, and 80%/75% in the test set. Among expanded thyroid clonotypes with frequency above 0.001, most also showed up in blood, which suggests that blood repertoires may reflect the thyroid immune response. No statistical method was used to set the sample size in advance, and the investigators knew which group each participant was assigned to.

For repertoire sequencing, TCR beta CDR3 regions were amplified from RNA transcripts. HTBI primers and the Qiagen OneStep RT-PCR kit were used in a first-round RT-PCR, which was followed by a second-round multiplex PCR, size selection and purification. Libraries were sequenced paired-end with 100 bp reads on an Illumina HiSeq2000. The original methods were these. Reads were processed with SOAPnuke, discarding reads with adapters, uncalled bases, mean Phred below 15, or no exact constant-primer or identifier match. COPE v1.2.5 was used to merge the high-quality paired reads. Unique nucleotide sequences were defined as clonotypes and aligned to IMGT TRB V, D and J references using MiTCR v1.1. The analysis was limited to V-J combinations with a frequency above 0.0001, which together covered around 99% of the repertoires. For each V-J combination, a TCR clonal expansion and chaos score was defined as F50 clonal expansion divided by the chaos observed in the TCRdist matrix. Features were reduced by Welch's t-statistics and random forest to roughly 14 V-J combinations, which fed a naive Bayes classifier. The similarity between thyroid and blood repertoires was quantified using the Morisita-Horn index. The public reads were reanalyzed by TCRdb: fastp trimming at Q25, MiXCR alignment, in-frame beta chains only. Rows with one shared CDR3 protein collapse into an entry with the most common genes and DNA. TCRdb assigned the V and J calls; the authors' analysis was not used. Here the sample has about 740,000 distinct CDR3 sequences; approximately 40% occur a single time. 44% of the sample is in the top ten clones.

The material sequenced was peripheral blood. The chain was built from TRBV5-4 and TRBJ1-1, with TRBD1 matching 7 junction bases. The origin of this receptor is an adult man with Graves' ophthalmopathy. The DNA reads TGTGCCAGCAGCCTTCCGGGACAGAGGGGCACTGAAGCTTTCTTT. This is translated as CASSLPGQRGTEAFF. With the rest looked up from the reference TRBV5-4 and TRBJ1-1 genes rather than sequenced, the full variable domain is ETGVTQSPTHLIKTRGQQVTLRCSSQSGHNTVSWYQQALGQGPQFIFQYYREEENGRGNFPPRFSGLQFPNYSSELNVNALELDDSALYLCASSLPGQRGTEAFFGQGTRLTVV.